The 5 T cell receptor beta chains listed next were all sequenced from one sample in a study of CD8+ T cells in alopecia areata. Following extraction, RNA underwent reverse transcription to cDNA, which served as the sequencing template. Only in-frame clones appear in the TCRdb table, and some are missing; sequencing was by immunoSEQ multiplex PCR. The sample lists about 140,000 clones; around 50% were seen once. This sample comprised CD4+ T cells sorted from blood, obtained at week 0. These receptors were taken from a human donor with alopecia areata.

This clone was counted a few times. This chain joins TRBV19 and TRBJ1-4; no definite D call. Looked up from germline, CDR1 is LNHDA and CDR2 is SQIVND (reference sequence). The CDR3 is 14 residues long. Trimming removed 3 bases from V and 6 bases from J, with 11 bases in between. The chain's CDR3 is CASSIEGGDEKLFF. The CDR3 bases are TGTGCCAGTAGTATCGAGGGAGGTGATGAAAAACTGTTTTTT.

The J gene is TRBJ1-1, the V gene TRBV29-1; no clear D gene. The CDR3 is made up of 11 amino acids. The ends were cut back, 3 bases at V and 7 bases at J, with 9 bases in the middle. Looked up from germline, CDR1 is SQVTM and CDR2 is ANQGSEA. The CDR3 DNA reads as TGCAGCGTTGAGATGACGGGTGAAGCTTTCTTT. This translates into CSVEMTGEAFF.

The V gene is TRBV7-3, the J gene TRBJ2-2, with 9 nucleotides matching TRBD1. This CDR3 has 14 residues. Germline V gene lookup returns CDR1 SGHTA and CDR2 FQGTGA. Unmatched junction bases numbered 0, after V lost 2 bases and J lost 5 bases. This chain's CDR3 is CASSLDRGTGELFF. The CDR3 DNA reads TGTGCCAGCAGCTTAGACAGGGGGACCGGGGAGCTGTTTTTT.

This clone appeared a single time. The chain has TRBV11-2 and TRBJ1-2, with D unresolved. Germline values: CDR1 SGHAT, CDR2 FQNNGV. The CDR3 loop spans 13 amino acids. V was clipped by 8 bases and J by 4 bases, with 14 bases between them. CDR3 in amino acids: CASGPRGGYGYTF. CDR3 coding DNA: TGTGCCAGCGGCCCTCGGGGAGGCTATGGCTACACCTTC.

This clone was observed a few times. V usage is TRBV29-1 and J usage is TRBJ2-1, with a tentative D call TRBD2 (6 bases). Germline CDR1 and CDR2: SQVTM and ANQGSEA. V was shortened by 3 bases and J by 4 bases, with 13 bases between the two germline ends. This CDR3 region has 14 residues. CDR3 sequence: CSVDGGAGYNEQFF. In nucleotides, the CDR3 is TGCAGCGTTGACGGCGGGGCTGGGTACAATGAGCAGTTCTTC.